This entry describes one TCR beta chain. With 4 bases clipped from V and 3 bases from J, the junction kept 5 bases outside the gene matches. CDR1 and CDR2 from the germline V gene are KGHSH and LQKENI. CDR3 length: 16 amino acids. TCRdb keeps only in-frame clones here, not all; method: immunoSEQ multiplex PCR. The sample carries under 250,000 clones, approximately 91% recorded once. These data are taken from a study of blood T cell repertoires in COVID-19. Sequencing used peripheral blood. The chain joins TRBV18 to TRBJ1-3; 11 nucleotides match TRBD1. The sequence was collected from a woman aged 40 to 50 with acute or convalescent COVID-19. CDR3 in amino acids: CASSQGQGALGNTIYF. Written as DNA, the CDR3 is TGTGCCAGCTCACAAGGACAGGGGGCGCTTGGAAACACCATATATTTT.